The rows below give T cell receptor beta chains drawn from one sample of a study of beta chain features in type 1 diabetes. Using immunoSEQ multiplex PCR, the repertoire was profiled, and TCRdb retains in-frame clones only, with some absent. The sample carries over 650,000 clones, around 15% recorded once. The sequencing input was naive CD4+ T cells from blood. These receptors were obtained from a man younger than 30 with type 1 diabetes. CDR3s include the opening cysteine and the closing phenylalanine or tryptophan. A D gene is named only where the DNA matches it firmly. Rows may omit the clone size; those that give it use once, few, many or a size class.

j_gene: TRBJ1-5; abundance: -; v_gene: TRBV2; len: 12; d_gene: -; CDR3aa: CASSGGNQPQHF; CDR3nt: TGTGCCAGCAGTGGGGGCAATCAGCCCCAGCATTTT
j_gene: TRBJ2-7; abundance: -; v_gene: TRBV6-5; len: 14; d_gene: -; CDR3aa: CASSYPGRSYEQYF; CDR3nt: TGTGCCAGCAGTTACCCGGGACGGAGCTACGAGCAGTACTTC
j_gene: TRBJ2-3; abundance: -; v_gene: TRBV6-1; len: 13; d_gene: TRBD2; CDR3aa: CAGSGRATDTQYF; CDR3nt: TGTGCCGGTAGCGGGAGAGCTACGGATACGCAGTATTTT
j_gene: TRBJ2-2; abundance: few; v_gene: TRBV11-1; len: 14; d_gene: -; CDR3aa: CASSLRLNTGELFF; CDR3nt: TGTGCCAGCAGCCTTAGACTGAACACCGGGGAGCTGTTTTTT
j_gene: TRBJ1-4; abundance: -; v_gene: TRBV30; len: 13; d_gene: -; CDR3aa: CAWNRQLNEKLFF; CDR3nt: TGTGCCTGGAATCGGCAGCTTAATGAAAAACTGTTTTTT
j_gene: TRBJ2-7; abundance: few; v_gene: TRBV4-3; len: 14; d_gene: -; CDR3aa: CASSQERGRYEQYF; CDR3nt: TGCGCCAGCAGCCAAGAAAGGGGACGCTACGAGCAGTACTTC
j_gene: TRBJ2-3; abundance: -; v_gene: TRBV4-3; len: 13; d_gene: -; CDR3aa: CASSQDSRHTQYF; CDR3nt: TGCGCCAGCAGCCAAGATTCCCGACATACGCAGTATTTT
j_gene: TRBJ2-1; abundance: few; v_gene: TRBV2; len: 16; d_gene: TRBD2; CDR3aa: CASREGLAGSYNEQFF; CDR3nt: TGTGCCAGCAGGGAGGGACTAGCGGGTTCCTACAATGAGCAGTTCTTC
j_gene: TRBJ2-3; abundance: -; v_gene: TRBV7-2; len: 16; d_gene: TRBD2; CDR3aa: CASSARRGGRVDTQYF; CDR3nt: TGTGCCAGCAGCGCGCGTCGCGGGGGGAGAGTAGATACGCAGTATTTT
j_gene: TRBJ2-5; abundance: -; v_gene: TRBV9; len: 15; d_gene: -; CDR3aa: CASSPTPGHQETQYF; CDR3nt: TGTGCCAGCAGCCCAACTCCAGGGCACCAAGAGACCCAGTACTTC
j_gene: TRBJ2-1; abundance: -; v_gene: TRBV10-3; len: 15; d_gene: TRBD1; CDR3aa: CAISSGTGGTNEQFF; CDR3nt: TGTGCCATCAGTTCCGGGACAGGGGGAACCAATGAGCAGTTCTTC
j_gene: TRBJ1-2; abundance: few; v_gene: TRBV5-1; len: 16; d_gene: TRBD1; CDR3aa: CASRSTGTGERYGYTF; CDR3nt: TGCGCCAGCCGGTCGACCGGGACAGGGGAGCGGTATGGCTACACCTTC
j_gene: TRBJ2-3; abundance: -; v_gene: TRBV4-3; len: 15; d_gene: TRBD2; CDR3aa: CASSRGGRGTDTQYF; CDR3nt: TGCGCCAGCAGCCGGGGGGGAAGAGGCACAGATACGCAGTATTTT
j_gene: TRBJ2-7; abundance: -; v_gene: TRBV30; len: 11; d_gene: -; CDR3aa: CAWSRADEQYF; CDR3nt: TGTGCCTGGAGTCGGGCAGACGAGCAGTACTTC
j_gene: TRBJ2-5; abundance: few; v_gene: TRBV10-3; len: 13; d_gene: TRBD1; CDR3aa: CAARDRAKETQYF; CDR3nt: TGTGCCGCACGGGACAGGGCCAAGGAGACCCAGTACTTC
j_gene: TRBJ2-5; abundance: -; v_gene: TRBV30; len: 14; d_gene: TRBD1; CDR3aa: CAWSVRQGWETQYF; CDR3nt: TGTGCCTGGAGTGTCAGACAGGGGTGGGAGACCCAGTACTTC
j_gene: TRBJ1-1; abundance: few; v_gene: TRBV7-3; len: 14; d_gene: -; CDR3aa: CASSLTSGGQGAFF; CDR3nt: TGTGCCAGCAGCTTAACGTCAGGAGGGCAGGGAGCTTTCTTT
j_gene: TRBJ2-7; abundance: -; v_gene: TRBV5-6; len: 9; d_gene: -; CDR3aa: CASSFSPHF; CDR3nt: TGTGCCAGCAGCTTTAGTCCGCACTTC
j_gene: TRBJ1-1; abundance: few; v_gene: TRBV7-9; len: 13; d_gene: -; CDR3aa: CASISGVSAEAFF; CDR3nt: TGTGCCAGCATCAGTGGGGTGAGCGCTGAAGCTTTCTTT
j_gene: TRBJ1-2; abundance: -; v_gene: TRBV9; len: 15; d_gene: -; CDR3aa: CASSVVEGGEYGYTF; CDR3nt: TGTGCCAGCAGCGTAGTCGAGGGGGGAGAATATGGCTACACCTTC
j_gene: TRBJ2-5; abundance: -; v_gene: TRBV18; len: 17; d_gene: TRBD2; CDR3aa: CASSPTSTGTSVGTQYF; CDR3nt: TGTGCCAGCTCACCAACGTCGACCGGGACTAGCGTTGGGACCCAGTACTTC
j_gene: TRBJ2-1; abundance: -; v_gene: TRBV5-1; len: 14; d_gene: TRBD2; CDR3aa: CASSSPSGGDEQFF; CDR3nt: TGCGCCAGCAGCTCCCCTAGCGGGGGCGATGAGCAGTTCTTC
j_gene: TRBJ2-7; abundance: -; v_gene: TRBV5-1; len: 14; d_gene: -; CDR3aa: CASSSFGQTYEQYF; CDR3nt: TGCGCCAGCAGCTCCTTCGGACAGACCTACGAGCAGTACTTC
j_gene: TRBJ2-7; abundance: -; v_gene: TRBV9; len: 15; d_gene: -; CDR3aa: CASSEGPLYSYEQYF; CDR3nt: TGTGCCAGCAGCGAGGGCCCCTTGTACTCCTACGAGCAGTACTTC
j_gene: TRBJ2-5; abundance: few; v_gene: TRBV5-4; len: 16; d_gene: -; CDR3aa: CASSRDGLGVGVTQYF; CDR3nt: TGTGCCAGCAGTCGGGACGGACTCGGGGTCGGGGTGACCCAGTACTTC
j_gene: TRBJ1-1; abundance: -; v_gene: TRBV6-5; len: 15; d_gene: -; CDR3aa: CASSYREGLCTEAFF; CDR3nt: TGTGCCAGCAGTTACAGGGAGGGCCTGTGCACTGAAGCTTTCTTT
j_gene: TRBJ2-2; abundance: -; v_gene: TRBV28; len: 15; d_gene: TRBD2; CDR3aa: CASSSGTSSTGELFF; CDR3nt: TGTGCCAGCTCCTCCGGGACTAGCTCCACCGGGGAGCTGTTTTTT
j_gene: TRBJ2-5; abundance: -; v_gene: TRBV27; len: 16; d_gene: TRBD2; CDR3aa: CASSPRAGGLQETQYF; CDR3nt: TGTGCCAGCAGCCCGAGAGCGGGGGGGTTACAAGAGACCCAGTACTTC
j_gene: TRBJ2-1; abundance: few; v_gene: TRBV29-1; len: 14; d_gene: -; CDR3aa: CSVGNSVTYNEQFF; CDR3nt: TGCAGCGTTGGAAACAGCGTCACCTACAATGAGCAGTTCTTC
j_gene: TRBJ2-5; abundance: few; v_gene: TRBV7-6; len: 12; d_gene: -; CDR3aa: CASSLAQETQYF; CDR3nt: TGTGCCAGCAGCTTAGCGCAGGAGACCCAGTACTTC
j_gene: TRBJ1-1; abundance: few; v_gene: TRBV18; len: 15; d_gene: -; CDR3aa: CASSRQGSVGTEAFF; CDR3nt: TGTGCCAGCTCCCGGCAGGGGAGCGTGGGTACTGAAGCTTTCTTT
j_gene: TRBJ1-6; abundance: -; v_gene: TRBV7-2; len: 14; d_gene: -; CDR3aa: CASSLYGNNSPLHF; CDR3nt: TGTGCCAGCAGCTTGTACGGAAATAATTCACCCCTCCACTTT
j_gene: TRBJ2-7; abundance: -; v_gene: TRBV6-5; len: 16; d_gene: TRBD2; CDR3aa: CASSYSTLAGAYEQYF; CDR3nt: TGTGCCAGCAGTTACTCGACTCTAGCGGGGGCCTACGAGCAGTACTTC
j_gene: TRBJ2-5; abundance: -; v_gene: TRBV5-1; len: 16; d_gene: TRBD2; CDR3aa: CASSLVPSGGQETQYF; CDR3nt: TGCGCCAGCAGCTTGGTCCCTAGCGGGGGCCAAGAGACCCAGTACTTC
j_gene: TRBJ2-1; abundance: -; v_gene: TRBV7-2; len: 15; d_gene: -; CDR3aa: CASSLAGRAWNEQFF; CDR3nt: TGTGCCAGCAGCTTAGCGGGGCGGGCCTGGAATGAGCAGTTCTTC
j_gene: TRBJ2-3; abundance: few; v_gene: TRBV5-1; len: 13; d_gene: -; CDR3aa: CASSPGDDRTQYF; CDR3nt: TGCGCCAGCAGCCCGGGGGATGACAGGACGCAGTATTTT
j_gene: TRBJ2-7; abundance: -; v_gene: TRBV25-1; len: 14; d_gene: -; CDR3aa: CASSPRTTTYEQYF; CDR3nt: TGTGCCAGCAGTCCGCGGACTACCACCTACGAGCAGTACTTC
j_gene: TRBJ1-2; abundance: few; v_gene: TRBV7-2; len: 14; d_gene: -; CDR3aa: CASSLVGQSYGYTF; CDR3nt: TGTGCCAGCAGCTTAGTTGGCCAATCCTATGGCTACACCTTC
j_gene: TRBJ1-1; abundance: few; v_gene: TRBV7-3; len: 15; d_gene: -; CDR3aa: CASSLGQAMNTEAFF; CDR3nt: TGTGCCAGCAGCTTAGGTCAGGCCATGAACACTGAAGCTTTCTTT
j_gene: TRBJ2-7; abundance: few; v_gene: TRBV25-1; len: 15; d_gene: -; CDR3aa: CASSNLGTSAYEQYF; CDR3nt: TGTGCCAGCAGTAATTTGGGGACAAGCGCCTACGAGCAGTACTTC
j_gene: TRBJ2-7; abundance: -; v_gene: TRBV7-2; len: 15; d_gene: TRBD2; CDR3aa: CASSFANSGIYEQYF; CDR3nt: TGTGCCAGCAGCTTTGCAAACAGCGGGATCTACGAGCAGTACTTC
j_gene: TRBJ2-2; abundance: -; v_gene: TRBV7-9; len: 15; d_gene: TRBD2; CDR3aa: CASMRGGTNTGELFF; CDR3nt: TGTGCCAGCATGAGGGGAGGGACGAACACCGGGGAGCTGTTTTTT
j_gene: TRBJ2-7; abundance: few; v_gene: TRBV18; len: 16; d_gene: -; CDR3aa: CASSPNRGQSSYEQYF; CDR3nt: TGTGCCAGCTCACCAAACCGCGGACAGTCATCCTACGAGCAGTACTTC
j_gene: TRBJ2-7; abundance: -; v_gene: TRBV25-1; len: 13; d_gene: TRBD2; CDR3aa: CASIMGGSYEQYF; CDR3nt: TGTGCCAGCATAATGGGCGGGAGCTACGAGCAGTACTTC
j_gene: TRBJ2-1; abundance: few; v_gene: TRBV5-1; len: 16; d_gene: TRBD2; CDR3aa: CASSTGTSAHYNEQFF; CDR3nt: TGCGCCAGCAGCACAGGGACTAGCGCGCATTACAATGAGCAGTTCTTC
j_gene: TRBJ2-3; abundance: -; v_gene: TRBV4-1; len: 15; d_gene: -; CDR3aa: CASSQDVGAGDTQYF; CDR3nt: TGCGCCAGCAGCCAAGACGTGGGGGCCGGAGATACGCAGTATTTT
j_gene: TRBJ2-1; abundance: -; v_gene: TRBV11-2; len: 15; d_gene: TRBD2; CDR3aa: CASSLYLAGANEQFF; CDR3nt: TGTGCCAGCAGCTTATATCTAGCGGGAGCAAATGAGCAGTTCTTC
j_gene: TRBJ1-5; abundance: few; v_gene: TRBV7-2; len: 13; d_gene: -; CDR3aa: CASSLAGSQPQHF; CDR3nt: TGTGCCAGCAGCTTAGCTGGGAGTCAGCCCCAGCATTTT
j_gene: TRBJ2-1; abundance: -; v_gene: TRBV30; len: 13; d_gene: -; CDR3aa: CAWSTRETGEQFF; CDR3nt: TGTGCCTGGAGTACCCGGGAGACGGGTGAGCAGTTCTTC
j_gene: TRBJ1-2; abundance: -; v_gene: TRBV9; len: 13; d_gene: -; CDR3aa: CASSPTGNYGYTF; CDR3nt: TGTGCCAGCTCGCCGACTGGTAACTATGGCTACACCTTC
j_gene: TRBJ2-1; abundance: few; v_gene: TRBV18; len: 15; d_gene: TRBD2; CDR3aa: CASSPNGRNRNEQFF; CDR3nt: TGTGCCAGCTCACCAAACGGGAGGAATAGAAATGAGCAGTTCTTC
j_gene: TRBJ2-1; abundance: few; v_gene: TRBV7-2; len: 13; d_gene: TRBD1; CDR3aa: CASSLATGRQQFF; CDR3nt: TGTGCCAGCAGCTTAGCGACAGGGCGCCAGCAGTTCTTC
j_gene: TRBJ1-5; abundance: few; v_gene: TRBV30; len: 13; d_gene: -; CDR3aa: CAWSLSDNQPQHF; CDR3nt: TGTGCCTGGAGTTTAAGCGATAATCAGCCCCAGCATTTT